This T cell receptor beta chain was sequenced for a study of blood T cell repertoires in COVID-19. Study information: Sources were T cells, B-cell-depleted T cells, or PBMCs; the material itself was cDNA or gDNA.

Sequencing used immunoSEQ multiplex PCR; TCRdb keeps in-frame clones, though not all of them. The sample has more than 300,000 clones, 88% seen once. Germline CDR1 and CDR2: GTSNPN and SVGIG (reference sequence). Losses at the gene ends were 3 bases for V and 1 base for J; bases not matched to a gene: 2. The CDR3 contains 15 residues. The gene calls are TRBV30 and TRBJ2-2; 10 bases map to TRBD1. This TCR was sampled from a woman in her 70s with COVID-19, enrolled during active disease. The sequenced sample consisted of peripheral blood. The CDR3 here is CAWRDRGRNTGELFF. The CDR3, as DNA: TGTGCCTGGAGGGACAGGGGGAGGAACACCGGGGAGCTGTTTTTT. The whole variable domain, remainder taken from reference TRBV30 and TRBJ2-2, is SQTIHQWPATLVQPVGSPLSLECTVEGTSNPNLYWYRQAAGRGLQLLFYSVGIGQISSEVPQNLSASRPQDRQFILSSKKLLLSDSGFYLCAWRDRGRNTGELFFGEGSRLTVL.